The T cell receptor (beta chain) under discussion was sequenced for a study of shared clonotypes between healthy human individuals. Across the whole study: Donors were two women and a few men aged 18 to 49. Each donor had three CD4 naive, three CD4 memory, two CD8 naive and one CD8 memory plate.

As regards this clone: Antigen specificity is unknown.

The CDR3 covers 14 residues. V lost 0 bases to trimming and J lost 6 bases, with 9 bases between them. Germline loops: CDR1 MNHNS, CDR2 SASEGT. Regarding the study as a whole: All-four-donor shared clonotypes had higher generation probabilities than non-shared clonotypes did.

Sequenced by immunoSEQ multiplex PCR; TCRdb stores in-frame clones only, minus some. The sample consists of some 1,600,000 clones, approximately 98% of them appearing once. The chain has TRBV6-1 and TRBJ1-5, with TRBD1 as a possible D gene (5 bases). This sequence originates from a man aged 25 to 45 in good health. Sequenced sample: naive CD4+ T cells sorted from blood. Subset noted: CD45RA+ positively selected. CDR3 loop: CASSEAGTGQPQHF. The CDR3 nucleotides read TGTGCCAGCAGTGAAGCGGGGACGGGTCAGCCCCAGCATTTT.